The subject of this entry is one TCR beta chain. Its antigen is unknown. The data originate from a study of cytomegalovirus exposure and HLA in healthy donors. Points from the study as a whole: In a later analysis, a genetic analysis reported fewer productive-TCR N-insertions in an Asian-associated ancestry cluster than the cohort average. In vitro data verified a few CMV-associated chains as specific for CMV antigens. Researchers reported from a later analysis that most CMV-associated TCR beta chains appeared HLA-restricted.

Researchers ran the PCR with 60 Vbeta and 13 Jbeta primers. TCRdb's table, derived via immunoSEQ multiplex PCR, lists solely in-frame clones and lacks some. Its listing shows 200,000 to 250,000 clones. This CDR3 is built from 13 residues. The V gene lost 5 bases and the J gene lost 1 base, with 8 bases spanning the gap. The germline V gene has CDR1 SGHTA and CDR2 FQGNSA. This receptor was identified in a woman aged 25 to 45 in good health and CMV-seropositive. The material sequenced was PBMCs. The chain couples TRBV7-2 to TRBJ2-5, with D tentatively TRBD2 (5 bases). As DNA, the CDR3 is TGTGCCAGCAGCCGAGGGCCCCAAGAGACCCAGTACTTC. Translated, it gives CASSRGPQETQYF.